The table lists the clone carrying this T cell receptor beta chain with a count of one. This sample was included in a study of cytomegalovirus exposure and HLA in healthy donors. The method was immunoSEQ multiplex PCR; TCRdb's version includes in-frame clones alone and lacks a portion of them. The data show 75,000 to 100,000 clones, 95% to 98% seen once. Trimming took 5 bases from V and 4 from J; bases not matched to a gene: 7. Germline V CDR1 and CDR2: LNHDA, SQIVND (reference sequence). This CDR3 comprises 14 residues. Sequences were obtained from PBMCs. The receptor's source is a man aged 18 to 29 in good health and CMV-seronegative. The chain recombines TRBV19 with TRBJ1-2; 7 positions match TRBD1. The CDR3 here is CASSAGTVVYGYTF. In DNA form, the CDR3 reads TGTGCCAGTAGTGCCGGGACAGTGGTCTATGGCTACACCTTC.